Given below is one T cell receptor beta chain in context. TCRdb analysed the RACE reads with MiXCR anew, one entry per CDR3 protein. Found here are approximately 50,000 distinct CDR3 sequences, roughly 12% of them singletons; the top ten hold 3% to 4.5%. V was trimmed by 3 bases and J by 4 bases, leaving 19 bases between them. The CDR3 spans 15 residues. Germline values: CDR1 GTSNPN, CDR2 SVGIG (reference sequence). Time point noted: pre-sensitization, week 0. The sample's treatment: therapeutic diphenylcyclopropenone sensitization with weekly scalp DPC. Suited to DPC and affected by alopecia, the donors ranged from 18 to 70 years old. This sample was taken from a study of human T cells and chemical hapten exposure.

The chain is built from TRBV30 and TRBJ2-7; D is perhaps TRBD2 (5 bases). The material was whole blood, obtained in connection with sensitization to the hapten diphenylcyclopropenone (DPC). The sequence came from a woman in her thirties or forties with alopecia areata. Some clones in this sample may be carry-over from other donors' samples. The CDR3 loop reads CAWRHRLRQPYEQYF. The CDR3 DNA follows: TGTGCCTGGAGACACAGACTACGACAACCATACGAGCAGTACTTC.